This T cell receptor beta chain was found in a study of CD4 and CD8 cells across lung adenocarcinoma regions. The patients had localized lung adenocarcinoma, a non-small cell subtype. TCRdb passed the PCR reads through MiXCR, listing each CDR3 protein once. The sample contains over 15,000 distinct CDR3 sequences, roughly 50% of which appear only once. The V gene's germline CDR1 is MNHNS and CDR2 SASEGT. The CDR3 has 14 amino acids. The sequence derives from a male donor with lung adenocarcinoma. The CD4 and CD8 labels of this study may be unreliable. The V and J genes are TRBV6-1 and TRBJ2-3; maybe TRBD1 (5 bases). The better agreement between TRBJ2-7 and the DNA end casts doubt on the J call. Sequencing was done on a sample of CD4+ T cells from the margin of a lung tumor. The CDR3 sequence: CAGSGARGPDTQYF. The CDR3 nucleotides read TGTGCGGGCAGTGGGGCTAGAGGACCAGATACGCAGTACTTC.